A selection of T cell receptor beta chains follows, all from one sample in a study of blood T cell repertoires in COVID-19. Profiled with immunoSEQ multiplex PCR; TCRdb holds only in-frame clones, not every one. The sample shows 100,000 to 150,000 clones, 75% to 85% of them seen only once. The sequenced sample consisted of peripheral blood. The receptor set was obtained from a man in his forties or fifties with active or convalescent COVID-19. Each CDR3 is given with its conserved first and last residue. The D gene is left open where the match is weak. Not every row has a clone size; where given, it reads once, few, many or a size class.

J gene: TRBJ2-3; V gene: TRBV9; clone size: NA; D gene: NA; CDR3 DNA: TGTGCCAGCAGCGTAGGCGGAGACACAGATACGCAGTATTTT; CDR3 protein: CASSVGGDTDTQYF
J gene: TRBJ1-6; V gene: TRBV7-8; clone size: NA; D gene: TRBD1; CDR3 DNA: TGTGCCAGCAGCTCCTCCACAGGGGCTAGCTCCTATAATTCACCCCTCCACTTT; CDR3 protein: CASSSSTGASSYNSPLHF
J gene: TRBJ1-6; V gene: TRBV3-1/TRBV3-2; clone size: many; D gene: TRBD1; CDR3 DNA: TGTGCCAGCAGCCCGTCGCAGGGGGTTAATTCACCCCTCCACTTT; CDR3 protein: CASSPSQGVNSPLHF
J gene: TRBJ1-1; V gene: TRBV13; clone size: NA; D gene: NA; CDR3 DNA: TGTGCCAGCAGCCTAAGGGACTTACAAGGAGACACTGAAGCTTTCTTT; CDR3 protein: CASSLRDLQGDTEAFF
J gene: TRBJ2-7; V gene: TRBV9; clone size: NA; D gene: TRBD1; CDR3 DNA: TGTGCCAGCAGCAGCACCCCCAGGACAGGGAGTAGCGAGCAGTACTTC; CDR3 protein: CASSSTPRTGSSEQYF
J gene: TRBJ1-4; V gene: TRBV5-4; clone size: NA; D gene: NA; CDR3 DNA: TGTGCCAGCAGCTTGGGTACAACTAATGAAAAACTGTTTTTT; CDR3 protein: CASSLGTTNEKLFF
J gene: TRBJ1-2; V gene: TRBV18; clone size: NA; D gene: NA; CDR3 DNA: TGTGCCAGCTTCCCCGTGGCGGGGGCGAAGGGCTACACCTTC; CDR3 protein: CASFPVAGAKGYTF
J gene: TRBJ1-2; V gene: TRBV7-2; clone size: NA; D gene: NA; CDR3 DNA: TGTGCCACCCTTTCCTTATATTTTGGCCCGTATGGCTACACCTTC; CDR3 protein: CATLSLYFGPYGYTF
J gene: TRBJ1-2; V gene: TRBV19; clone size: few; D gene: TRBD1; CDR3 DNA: TGTGCCAGTCGGGACAGGCGATATGGCTACACCTTC; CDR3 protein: CASRDRRYGYTF
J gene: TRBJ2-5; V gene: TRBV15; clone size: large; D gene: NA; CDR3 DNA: TGTGCCACCAGCCAGTACGCGGGCGAGACCCAGTACTTC; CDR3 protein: CATSQYAGETQYF
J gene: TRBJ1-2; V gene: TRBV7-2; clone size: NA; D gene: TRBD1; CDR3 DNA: TGTGCCAGCAGCCAGAGGGGGGGACAGGGCAACTATGGCTACACCTTC; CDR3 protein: CASSQRGGQGNYGYTF
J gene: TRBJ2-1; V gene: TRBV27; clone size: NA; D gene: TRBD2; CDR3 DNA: TGTGCCAGCAGTACGGGACTAGCAGGAGGGAATGAGCAGTTCTTC; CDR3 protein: CASSTGLAGGNEQFF
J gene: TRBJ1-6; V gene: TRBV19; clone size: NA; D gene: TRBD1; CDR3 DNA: TGTGCCAGTAGTACCGTGGGGGCGACAGGGGGATCACCCCTCCACTTT; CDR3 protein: CASSTVGATGGSPLHF
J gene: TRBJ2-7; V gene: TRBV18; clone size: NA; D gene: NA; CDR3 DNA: TGTGCCAGCTCACCCCTAGACAGGCTCGGATACGAGCAGTACTTC; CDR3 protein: CASSPLDRLGYEQYF
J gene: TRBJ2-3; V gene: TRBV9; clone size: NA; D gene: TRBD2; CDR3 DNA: TGTGCCAGCAGCGTAGAGGCTAGCGGGGCTGTGGCGCAGTATTTT; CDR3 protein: CASSVEASGAVAQYF
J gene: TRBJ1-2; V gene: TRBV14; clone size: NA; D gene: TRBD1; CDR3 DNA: TGTGCCAGCAGTCGAGGGGGCAATGCGTATGGCTACACCTTC; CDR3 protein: CASSRGGNAYGYTF
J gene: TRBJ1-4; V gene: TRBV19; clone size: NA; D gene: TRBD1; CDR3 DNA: TGTGCCAGTAGTATCAAGGGGGCCGTAAGAGAAAAACTGTTTTTT; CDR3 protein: CASSIKGAVREKLFF